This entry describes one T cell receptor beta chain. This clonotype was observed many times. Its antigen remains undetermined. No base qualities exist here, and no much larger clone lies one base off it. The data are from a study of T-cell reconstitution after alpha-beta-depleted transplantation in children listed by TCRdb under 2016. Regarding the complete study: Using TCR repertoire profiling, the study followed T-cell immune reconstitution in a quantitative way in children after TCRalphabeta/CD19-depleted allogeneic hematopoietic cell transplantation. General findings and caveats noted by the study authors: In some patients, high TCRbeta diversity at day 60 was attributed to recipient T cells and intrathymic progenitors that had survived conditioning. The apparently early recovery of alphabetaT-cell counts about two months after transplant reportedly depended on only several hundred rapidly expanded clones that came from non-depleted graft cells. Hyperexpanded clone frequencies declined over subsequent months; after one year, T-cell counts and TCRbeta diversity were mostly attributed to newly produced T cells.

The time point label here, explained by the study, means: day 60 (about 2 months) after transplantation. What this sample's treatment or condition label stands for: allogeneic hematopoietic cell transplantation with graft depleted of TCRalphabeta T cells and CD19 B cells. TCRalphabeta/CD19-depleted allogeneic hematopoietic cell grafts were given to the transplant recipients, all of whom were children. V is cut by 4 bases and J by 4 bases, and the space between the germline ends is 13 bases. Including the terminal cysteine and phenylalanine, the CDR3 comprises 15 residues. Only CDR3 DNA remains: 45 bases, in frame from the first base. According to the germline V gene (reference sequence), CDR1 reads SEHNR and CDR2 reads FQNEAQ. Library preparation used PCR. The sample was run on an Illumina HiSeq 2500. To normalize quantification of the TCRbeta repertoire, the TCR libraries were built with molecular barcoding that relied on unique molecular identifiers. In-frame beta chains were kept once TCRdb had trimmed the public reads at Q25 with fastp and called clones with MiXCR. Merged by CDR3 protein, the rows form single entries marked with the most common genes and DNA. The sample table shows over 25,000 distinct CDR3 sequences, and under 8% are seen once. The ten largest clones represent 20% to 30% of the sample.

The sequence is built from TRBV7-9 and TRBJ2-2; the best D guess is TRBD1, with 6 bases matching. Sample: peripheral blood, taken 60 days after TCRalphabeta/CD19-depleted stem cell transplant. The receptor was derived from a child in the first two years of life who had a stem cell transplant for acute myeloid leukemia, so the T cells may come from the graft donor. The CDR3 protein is CASSSWDKSTGELFF. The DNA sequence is TGTGCCAGCAGCTCGTGGGACAAGTCCACCGGGGAGCTGTTTTTT. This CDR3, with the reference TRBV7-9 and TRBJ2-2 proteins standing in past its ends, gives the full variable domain DTGVSQNPRHKITKRGQNVTFRCDPISEHNRLYWYRQTLGQGPEFLTYFQNEAQLEKSRLLSDRFSAERPKGSFSTLEIQRTEQGDSAMYLCASSSWDKSTGELFFGEGSRLTVL.